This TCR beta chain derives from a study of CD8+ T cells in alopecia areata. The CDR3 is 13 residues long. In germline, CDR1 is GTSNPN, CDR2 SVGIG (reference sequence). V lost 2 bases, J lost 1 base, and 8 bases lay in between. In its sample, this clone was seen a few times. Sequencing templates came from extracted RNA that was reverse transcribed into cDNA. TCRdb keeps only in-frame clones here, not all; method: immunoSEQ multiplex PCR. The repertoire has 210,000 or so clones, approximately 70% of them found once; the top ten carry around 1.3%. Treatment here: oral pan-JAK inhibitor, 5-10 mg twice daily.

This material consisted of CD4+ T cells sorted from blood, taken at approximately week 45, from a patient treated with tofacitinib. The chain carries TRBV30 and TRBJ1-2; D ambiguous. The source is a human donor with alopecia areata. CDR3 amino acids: CAWSNSLNYGYTF. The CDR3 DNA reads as TGTGCCTGGAGTAATTCACTTAACTATGGCTACACCTTC. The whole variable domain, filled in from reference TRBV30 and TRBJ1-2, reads SQTIHQWPATLVQPVGSPLSLECTVEGTSNPNLYWYRQAAGRGLQLLFYSVGIGQISSEVPQNLSASRPQDRQFILSSKKLLLSDSGFYLCAWSNSLNYGYTFGSGTRLTVV.